A single sample gave rise to the 23 T cell receptor beta chains below, sequenced in a study of shared clonotypes between healthy human individuals. CD45RO-negative, CCR7-positively selected cells formed the naive CD8 fraction, excluding terminally differentiated effector memory CD45RA+ cells. Method: immunoSEQ multiplex PCR; TCRdb's copy keeps in-frame clones and lacks some. The repertoire consists of 2 million or so clones, with about 95% occurring once and the leading ten covering about 1.1%. Sequencing was performed on naive CD8+ T cells sorted from blood. The receptors were gathered from a man younger than 30 in good health.

As to this clone: Other DNA sequences in this specimen translate into the identical CDR3. The chain joins TRBV7-9 to TRBJ2-3; unclear D gene. The CDR3 totals 13 residues. Trimming took 1 base from V and 2 from J, leaving 4 bases between them. Germline assignment: CDR1 SEHNR and CDR2 FQNEAQ (reference sequence). CDR3: CASSLVITDTQYF. The DNA of the CDR3 is TGTGCCAGCAGCTTAGTGATCACAGATACGCAGTATTTT.

The chain recombines TRBV4-1 with TRBJ2-1; TRBD1 matches at 7 bases. From germline, CDR1 is MGHRA and CDR2 YSYEKL. This CDR3 region has 15 residues. The trim removed 1 base at V and 3 bases at J, leaving 3 bases unmatched. CDR3 loop: CASSQGTGRYNEQFF. CDR3 DNA: TGCGCCAGCAGCCAAGGGACAGGTCGCTACAATGAGCAGTTCTTC.

Concerning this clone itself: This same CDR3 is encoded by further DNA sequences in the sample. This rearrangement joins TRBV7-6 to TRBJ2-7, with 11 positions matching TRBD2. The CDR3 has 15 amino acids. The V gene end was trimmed by 5 bases and the J gene end by 1 base; junction bases not matched to a gene: 4. Per germline, CDR1 SGHVS and CDR2 FNYEAQ. CDR3 bases: TGTGCCAGCAGCCCCGGGACTAGCGGTTCCTACGAGCAGTACTTC. Amino acid sequence: CASSPGTSGSYEQYF. Combining the CDR3 with reference TRBV7-6 and TRBJ2-7 gives the whole variable domain GAGVSQSPRYKVTKRGQDVALRCDPISGHVSLYWYRQALGQGPEFLTYFNYEAQQDKSGLPNDRFSAERPEGSISTLTIQRTEQRDSAMYRCASSPGTSGSYEQYFGPGTRLTVT.

J is TRBJ1-5 and V is TRBV7-9, with 9 positions matching TRBD1. Germline CDR1 and CDR2: SEHNR and FQNEAQ (reference sequence). The CDR3 is 14 residues long. V dropped 4 bases and J dropped 4; count of bases not matched to a gene: 2. CDR3 in DNA: TGTGCCAGCAGCTCGGACAGGGGAAATCAGCCCCAGCATTTT. It yields the protein CASSSDRGNQPQHF.

This clone showed up just once. The chain links TRBV12-5 to TRBJ2-7, with D possibly being TRBD2 (5 bases). Germline V gene sequence: CDR1 LGHNT, CDR2 FRNRAP. V lost 3 bases and J lost 1, with 10 bases in between. CDR3 length: 14 amino acids. The CDR3 here is CASGFLGESYEQYF. The DNA of the CDR3 is TGTGCTAGTGGTTTCCTTGGGGAGTCCTACGAGCAGTACTTC.

The chain couples TRBV7-9 to TRBJ2-2, with D perhaps TRBD2 (5 bases). Deletions cut 4 bases from V and 0 bases from J, with 18 bases between. Germline V gene sequence: CDR1 SEHNR, CDR2 FQNEAQ (reference sequence). This CDR3 has 18 amino acids. CDR3 nucleotides: TGTGCCAGCAGCTCAAATCGGGGTAGTAGCACGAACACCGGGGAGCTGTTTTTT. Its translation is CASSSNRGSSTNTGELFF. The whole variable domain, filled in from reference TRBV7-9 and TRBJ2-2, reads DTGVSQNPRHKITKRGQNVTFRCDPISEHNRLYWYRQTLGQGPEFLTYFQNEAQLEKSRLLSDRFSAERPKGSFSTLEIQRTEQGDSAMYLCASSSNRGSSTNTGELFFGEGSRLTVL.

The chain uses TRBV7-8 and TRBJ2-7, with D hard to call. The CDR3 sequence is 14 residues long. Germline V lookup: CDR1 SGHVS, CDR2 FQNEAQ. The ends were cut back, 1 base at V and 2 bases at J, with 9 bases in the middle. The CDR3 DNA follows: TGTGCCAGCAGCTTAGAGCCTTCACCCTACGAGCAGTACTTC. Protein sequence: CASSLEPSPYEQYF.

J is TRBJ1-4 and V is TRBV6-6; D remains ambiguous. The CDR3 totals 14 residues. Between the trimmed V and J ends, which lost 6 bases and 4 bases, there was a span of 12 bases. The V gene's germline CDR1 is MNHNY and CDR2 SVGAGI (reference sequence). The CDR3 sequence: CASSPSSSNEKLFF. Here the CDR3 DNA reads TGTGCCAGCAGCCCATCAAGTAGTAATGAAAAACTGTTTTTT.

The chain uses TRBV9 and TRBJ2-2; D gene ambiguous. The CDR3 sequence is 17 residues long. CDR1 and CDR2 (germline): SGDLS, YYNGEE. Trimming took off 0 bases at V and 0 bases at J, with 12 bases between the two ends. The CDR3 region has the DNA TGTGCCAGCAGCGTAGCCTGGGAAGGAGCGAACACCGGGGAGCTGTTTTTT. It codes for CASSVAWEGANTGELFF.

This chain joins TRBV4-3 and TRBJ2-1; 7 bases match TRBD2. Trimming at V came to 4 bases and at J to 4 bases, leaving 7 bases not matched to a gene. This CDR3 spans 15 amino acids. The germline CDR1 and CDR2 sequences are LGHNA and YSLEER. This CDR3 is CASSLAGEEYNEQFF. In nucleotides, the CDR3 is TGCGCCAGCAGCCTGGCGGGAGAGGAATACAATGAGCAGTTCTTC.

Comments on this clone: Other DNA sequences in this sample translate to the same CDR3. This rearrangement joins TRBV9 to TRBJ2-1, with TRBD2 identical over 7 bases. V lost 2 bases to trimming and J lost 0 bases; unmatched junction nucleotides: 2. This CDR3 has 15 residues. Germline-derived CDR1 and CDR2 are SGDLS and YYNGEE. The CDR3 DNA follows: TGTGCCAGCAGCGTGGGCGGGGGCTCCTACAATGAGCAGTTCTTC. It encodes CASSVGGGSYNEQFF.

V is TRBV18 and J is TRBJ2-7; 9 nucleotides match TRBD1. The V segment lost 0 bases and the J segment 5 bases; nucleotides outside the gene matches: 5. This CDR3 contains 15 residues. Germline CDR1 is KGHSH and CDR2 is LQKENI. Here the CDR3 reads CASSPPNRQGDEQYF. Written as DNA, the CDR3 is TGTGCCAGCTCACCACCCAATCGACAGGGGGACGAGCAGTACTTC.

The V call is TRBV27, the J call TRBJ1-2, with 7 nucleotides matching TRBD1. From germline, CDR1 is MNHEY and CDR2 SMNVEV (reference sequence). The V and J ends lost 5 bases and 5 bases, in that order; junction bases with no gene match: 11. CDR3 length: 15 amino acids. The CDR3 DNA is TGTGCCAGCAGTCTAAAAGGCGGGACAGCATATGGCTACACCTTC. This translates into CASSLKGGTAYGYTF.

This clone was counted once. The genes are TRBV10-2 and TRBJ1-6; the match to TRBD1 covers 9 bases. The CDR3 totals 13 residues. CDR1 and CDR2 (germline): WSHSY, SAAADI. The J segment lost 9 bases and the V segment lost 7 bases, leaving 4 bases of the junction unmatched. DNA for the CDR3: TGCGCCAGCACATGGGACAGGGTTTCACCCCTCCACTTT. It codes for CASTWDRVSPLHF.

Regarding this clone: The sample carries other DNA sequences with the same CDR3. V usage is TRBV6-1 and J usage is TRBJ2-5; 8 nucleotides align to TRBD1. The CDR3 is made up of 14 amino acids. CDR1 is MNHNS, CDR2 SASEGT, per germline. The V and J ends lost 3 bases and 5 bases, in that order; junction bases with no gene match: 5. The CDR3: CASSEAGGWETQYF. The CDR3 DNA reads as TGTGCCAGCAGTGAGGCAGGGGGCTGGGAGACCCAGTACTTC.

This clone showed up just once. The chain has TRBV6-5 and TRBJ2-1; D is possibly TRBD1 (6 bases). The germline gives CDR1 MNHEY, CDR2 SVGAGI. Deletions cut 8 bases from V and 3 bases from J, with 11 bases between. This CDR3 is 13 amino acids long. This CDR3 is CASQDRYYNEQFF. DNA of the CDR3: TGTGCCAGCCAAGACAGGTACTACAATGAGCAGTTCTTC.

The chain employs TRBV28 and TRBJ1-5, with D perhaps TRBD1 (5 bases). Germline assignment: CDR1 MDHEN and CDR2 SYDVKM. The ends were cut back, 3 bases at V and 1 base at J, with 13 bases in the middle. The CDR3 runs to 16 residues. The CDR3 is CASSFLRGGSNQPQHF. DNA for the CDR3: TGTGCCAGCAGTTTTCTTAGGGGCGGAAGCAATCAGCCCCAGCATTTT. Combining the CDR3 with reference TRBV28 and TRBJ1-5 gives the whole variable domain DVKVTQSSRYLVKRTGEKVFLECVQDMDHENMFWYRQDPGLGLRLIYFSYDVKMKEKGDIPEGYSVSREKKERFSLILESASTNQTSMYLCASSFLRGGSNQPQHFGDGTRLSIL.

This clone showed up just once. The chain carries TRBV7-2 and TRBJ1-2, with D maybe TRBD1 (5 bases). CDR3 length equals 14 residues. Germline-derived CDR1 and CDR2 are SGHTA and FQGNSA. The V gene lost 5 bases and the J gene lost 4 bases, with 14 bases spanning the gap. The CDR3 DNA reads TGTGCCAGCAGCCCGGGGGGGGGTAGCTATGGCTACACCTTC. It codes for CASSPGGGSYGYTF.

V and J are TRBV6-1 and TRBJ1-6; D may be TRBD1 (6 bases). Looked up from germline, CDR1 is MNHNS and CDR2 is SASEGT. V was cut by 3 bases and J by 9 bases, with 12 bases left in between. This CDR3 has 14 residues. Written as DNA, the CDR3 is TGTGCCAGCAGTGACGTAGGGGGAGTTTCACCCCTCCACTTT. This codes for CASSDVGGVSPLHF.

In the case of this clone: The sample holds other DNA sequences that translate to the same CDR3. The chain joins TRBV28 to TRBJ2-7, with 7 positions matching TRBD1. The germline CDR1 and CDR2 sequences are MDHEN and SYDVKM. The CDR3 has 12 residues. V lost 5 bases to trimming and J lost 3 bases; unmatched junction nucleotides: 1. CDR3 DNA sequence: TGTGCCAGCAGTCCAGGGGGCTACGAGCAGTACTTC. This encodes CASSPGGYEQYF.

J is TRBJ2-1 and V is TRBV14; 14 nucleotides agree with TRBD2. This CDR3 spans 17 amino acids. CDR1 and CDR2 from the germline V gene are SGHDN and FVKESK. Losses at the gene ends were 1 base for V and 4 bases for J; bases not matched to a gene: 3. The CDR3 bases are TGTGCCAGCAGCCAAGGGACTAGCGGGGGGCCATACAATGAGCAGTTCTTC. Translation: CASSQGTSGGPYNEQFF.

This clone was counted once. The V and J genes are TRBV6-1 and TRBJ2-3; D not resolved. The germline V gene has CDR1 MNHNS and CDR2 SASEGT. The CDR3 is 12 amino acids. The V end lost 5 bases, the J end lost 6 bases, and 9 bases lay between the germline ends. This CDR3 reads CASSRLPDTQYF. The DNA of the CDR3 is TGTGCCAGCAGTCGCCTTCCGGATACGCAGTATTTT.

The rearrangement joins TRBV7-9 to TRBJ2-1; TRBD1 is a possible D gene (6 bases). This CDR3 comprises 13 residues. Looked up from germline, CDR1 is SEHNR and CDR2 is FQNEAQ (reference sequence). V gave up 6 bases and J gave up 4 bases, with 10 bases separating them. The CDR3 DNA reads TGTGCCAGCAGTCGGACAGAGTACAATGAGCAGTTCTTC. It translates to CASSRTEYNEQFF. Together with reference TRBV7-9 and TRBJ2-1, the CDR3 gives the full variable domain: DTGVSQNPRHKITKRGQNVTFRCDPISEHNRLYWYRQTLGQGPEFLTYFQNEAQLEKSRLLSDRFSAERPKGSFSTLEIQRTEQGDSAMYLCASSRTEYNEQFFGPGTRLTVL.